The 14 T cell receptor beta chains below all came from one sample that was sequenced in a study of blood T cell repertoires in COVID-19. Only in-frame clones appear in the TCRdb table, and some are missing; sequencing was by immunoSEQ multiplex PCR. The sample consists of 150,000 to 200,000 clones, more than 75% of them appearing once. The sample was peripheral blood. The receptors stem from a human donor in a cohort sampled during active COVID-19.

This clone occurred once. In the same sample, other DNA sequences code for this CDR3. The J gene is TRBJ1-5, the V gene TRBV18; D gene unclear. The germline CDR1 and CDR2 sequences are KGHSH and LQKENI. This CDR3 is built from 13 residues. Trimming removed 3 bases from V and 5 bases from J, with 8 bases in between. The CDR3 sequence: CASSPAGDQPQHF. CDR3 in DNA: TGTGCCAGCTCACCCGCGGGCGATCAGCCCCAGCATTTT.

This CDR3 reads CASSSKASGPVYNEQFF. In DNA form, the CDR3 reads TGTGCCAGCAGCTCCAAGGCTAGCGGGCCCGTCTACAATGAGCAGTTCTTC. The rearrangement joins TRBV7-8 to TRBJ2-1; 8 bases are a match to TRBD2. V trimming: 4 bases; J trimming: 3 bases; junction bases outside the gene matches: 11. Per the germline V gene, CDR1 is SGHVS and CDR2 is FQNEAQ. The CDR3 extends over 17 amino acids.

This chain links TRBV13 with TRBJ1-6; TRBD1 agrees at 9 bases. This CDR3 is built from 14 residues. CDR1 PRHDT and CDR2 FYEKMQ come from the germline V gene (reference sequence). With 3 bases clipped from V and 10 bases from J, the junction kept 4 bases outside the gene matches. Here the CDR3 reads CASSFRGQGSPLHF. CDR3 nucleotide sequence: TGTGCCAGCAGCTTTCGGGGACAGGGCTCACCCCTCCACTTT.

The chain combines TRBV29-1 with TRBJ2-1, with D uncertain. Germline V gene data show CDR1 as SQVTM and CDR2 as ANQGSEA. The CDR3 has 14 amino acids. The germline V and J ends were trimmed by 5 bases and 5 bases, with 16 bases remaining between them. CDR3 loop: CSVSRRLVDNEQFF. DNA of the CDR3: TGCAGCGTTTCCCGCAGGTTAGTGGACAATGAGCAGTTCTTC.

The genes are TRBV4-3 and TRBJ2-3; 7 nucleotides agree with TRBD2. The trim removed 4 bases at V and 5 bases at J, leaving 6 bases unmatched. CDR1 and CDR2 from the germline V gene are LGHNA and YSLEER. The CDR3 runs to 14 residues. The CDR3 bases are TGCGCCAGCAGCCCCGGACTAGGGGAAGATACGCAGTATTTT. It yields the protein CASSPGLGEDTQYF.

CDR3 residues: CASSQEETGSRKLFF. In DNA, the CDR3 is TGCGCCAGCAGCCAAGAGGAGACAGGGTCAAGGAAACTGTTTTTT. V is TRBV4-3 and J is TRBJ1-4, with 7 bases identical to TRBD1. Germline V CDR1 and CDR2: LGHNA, YSLEER. This CDR3 region has 15 residues. V lost 0 bases, J lost 11 bases, and 9 bases stayed unmatched.

This chain links TRBV27 with TRBJ2-7, with 9 bases that match TRBD1. V lost 2 bases, J lost 6 bases, and 5 bases stayed unmatched. Germline CDR1 MNHEY, CDR2 SMNVEV (reference sequence). The CDR3 covers 14 residues. The CDR3 nucleotides read TGTGCCAGCAGTTTACTTGGACAGGGGCGCGAGCAGTACTTC. Its protein is CASSLLGQGREQYF.

This chain's CDR3 is CASSYRDRGEAFF. DNA of the CDR3: TGTGCCAGCAGTTACCGGGACAGGGGAGAAGCTTTCTTT. This chain joins TRBV6-6 and TRBJ1-1, with 10 bases matching TRBD1. Germline-derived CDR1 and CDR2 are MNHNY and SVGAGI (reference sequence). The CDR3 loop spans 13 amino acids. Germline trimming cut 2 bases from V and 8 bases from J; bases unmatched to any gene: 2.

This chain connects TRBV2 to TRBJ1-1; possibly TRBD1 for D (5 bases). V was trimmed by 7 bases and J by 1 base, leaving 13 bases between them. CDR1 and CDR2 from the germline V gene are SNHLY and FYNNEI. This CDR3 comprises 14 residues. The CDR3 bases are TGTGCCAGCACCCCGGGACTCACGAACACTGAAGCTTTCTTT. Protein: CASTPGLTNTEAFF.

The chain combines TRBV4-1 with TRBJ2-7, with 7 bases identical to TRBD2. The CDR3 runs 18 residues. The junction had 15 bases not matched to a gene; V was cut back by 1 base and J by 3 bases. Germline CDR1 is MGHRA and CDR2 is YSYEKL. The CDR3: CASSQGGLVGGPVYEQYF. The CDR3 DNA reads TGCGCCAGCAGCCAAGGGGGGTTGGTGGGAGGGCCGGTCTACGAGCAGTACTTC.

The chain combines TRBV15 with TRBJ2-7, with a possible D match to TRBD1 (6 bases). The CDR3 consists of 13 residues. CDR1 and CDR2 from the germline V gene are LNHNV and YYDKDF (reference sequence). V was clipped by 0 bases and J by 3 bases, with 6 bases between them. CDR3 sequence: CATSRDRGYEQYF. The CDR3, as DNA: TGTGCCACCAGCAGAGACAGGGGCTACGAGCAGTACTTC.

V is TRBV30 and J is TRBJ2-7; 8 bases agree with TRBD2. The CDR3 has 14 residues. The junction had 9 bases not matched to a gene; V was cut back by 2 bases and J by 6 bases. Germline V lookup: CDR1 GTSNPN, CDR2 SVGIG (reference sequence). CDR3 in DNA: TGTGCCTGGAGTTCCCAGCGGGGGCGGCGCGAGCAGTACTTC. Protein product: CAWSSQRGRREQYF.

On this clone itself: This specimen includes other DNA sequences encoding the same CDR3. The J gene is TRBJ2-7, the V gene TRBV5-1, with 8 bases aligning to TRBD1. The CDR3 runs to 13 residues. Unmatched junction bases numbered 3, after V lost 4 bases and J lost 3 bases. Germline lookup yields CDR1 SGHRS and CDR2 YFSETQ. In DNA, the CDR3 is TGCGCCAGCAGCCCTACAGGGGGCTACGAGCAGTACTTC. This sequence encodes CASSPTGGYEQYF.

This clone was detected only a few times. This rearrangement joins TRBV4-1 to TRBJ1-3; a weak D match, TRBD1 (6 bases). V lost 1 base and J 2 bases, leaving 12 bases between the germline ends. This CDR3 is built from 16 residues. Germline CDR1 and CDR2: MGHRA and YSYEKL. DNA of the CDR3: TGCGCCAGCAGCCAAGTAGTAGGGGGAACTGGAAACACCATATATTTT. Translating it yields CASSQVVGGTGNTIYF.